This entry concerns a single TCR beta chain. This clonotype was seen a handful of times. Its antigen is currently not known. Nothing much larger sits one base from this clone, and base qualities are not available. This record comes from a study of blood T cells in healthy people across ages (dated by TCRdb to about 2015). Notes on the research overall: In model experiments, roughly one uniquely barcoded TCR beta cDNA molecule per two T cells was captured by template switching. The donors were split into four age groups: young (average 16 years), middle-aged (around 37), aged (about 62) and long-lived (roughly 86). The study analyzed two additional independent replicas of 1 million unique cDNA reads from the same blood draw for two donors, one aged 18 to 29 and one aged 80 or older. The study measured age-related changes in TCR beta repertoire diversity using deep sequencing normalized with unique cDNA molecular identifiers. Broader findings and caveats from the paper: Estimates of total diversity based on one million sequenced T cells were considered lower bounds and underestimates. As age increased, observed TCR beta diversity per million T cells dropped in a roughly linear way, and a significant reduction was already evident by age 40. Conclusive comparison of naive and antigen-experienced compartments was prevented by the profiling of bulk unsorted PBMCs. The CMV infection status of donors was not known, potentially confounding age-related changes in expanded clonotypes. A strong correlation was found between observed TCR beta diversity and the percentage of naive T cells measured by flow cytometry. Compared with the aged group, the long-lived group had more naive CD4+ T cells, fewer expanded clones and increased TCR diversity, a pattern suggesting age selection.

The germline V gene sets CDR1 to SGHTA and CDR2 to FQGNSA. The CDR3 has 15 amino acids, counting the end cysteine and phenylalanine. The read is trimmed to its CDR3 DNA, 45 bases read in frame from base 1. The junction shows trimming of 2 bases on V and 3 bases on J, and the gene matches do not reach 5 bases of it. To prepare the library, 5' RACE was applied. These reads were obtained on an Illumina HiSeq 2500. The second PCR ran for about 6 to 11 cycles and used a J-beta primer mix along with a sample-barcoded 5' primer. A unique molecular identifier was introduced onto each TCR beta cDNA molecule by a template-switch 5' adaptor carrying 12 random nucleotides. At least 3 million CDR3-containing paired-end reads were obtained from each sample. First-strand cDNA was synthesized from all RNA with the Mint cDNA synthesis kit, primed by a TRBC-specific oligonucleotide. Following uracil-DNA glycosylase treatment, a first 18-cycle PCR with universal primers M1SS and BC2_uni_R was performed on all cDNA. In the original analysis: For normalization, 1 million high-quality reads, each with a distinct molecular identifier, were randomly selected from each sample. Instead of being binned into consensus sequences, reads that shared molecular identifiers were thrown out. MiTCR, with a Q25 quality threshold and the strictest error-elimination algorithm, was used for CDR3 identification, clonotype clustering and error correction. A nonparametric unseen species model with Euler transformation was used to estimate lower-bound total TCR beta diversity. TCRdb trimmed public reads at Q25 via fastp, called clones via MiXCR and kept in-frame beta chains. Each record represents a unique CDR3 protein, reported with the most common genes and DNA among its rows. These V and J calls originate from TCRdb's pipeline instead of the authors' own analysis. The sample yields some 760,000 distinct CDR3 sequences; 20% to 25% were counted once. Jointly, the top ten make up more than 3% of the sample.

Systemically healthy Caucasian individuals from Russia, approximately 39 in total and aged about 6 to 100 years, were included as donors. Each donor gave roughly 11 milliliters of peripheral blood, drawn into EDTA-treated Vacutainer tubes. PBMCs were isolated by Ficoll-Paque density-gradient centrifugation, with at least 6 million obtained per sample. Total RNA was extracted from PBMCs with Trizol reagent, with at least 6 micrograms obtained per sample. Naive CD45RAhigh/CD27high T cell percentages were measured by flow cytometry on a PBMC aliquot from every donor. This sample also belongs to another study, concerning T cells of mothers and their children. The second study reports: The donors were nine systemically healthy Caucasian individuals, made up of three mothers and their six children. cDNA synthesis used all of the extracted RNA, with 1.5 ug of RNA in each 15 ul reaction. In the second PCR, sample barcodes and 2-4 random nucleotides were introduced via the M1S primer. Over 10 million TCR beta CDR3 reads came from each mother, compared with roughly 2.8 million reads from each child. Thymic selection shapes the output of TCR recombination in a similar way in related and unrelated pairs, and inherited differences have a minor effect. Normalized repertoire overlap was always found to be slightly, but never significantly, higher in related mother-child pairs than in unrelated mother-child pairs. No persistent microchimeric T cell clones were detected, at a sensitivity of roughly 100 clones per million clonotypes. To look for features that set related mother-child pairs apart from unrelated individuals, the researchers ran deep NGS to compare the TCR beta repertoires of mothers and children. On average, the children were about 12 +/- 4 years old, while the mothers were about 37 +/- 4 years old. After adapter ligation was performed with NEBNext reagents, the libraries were sequenced on an Illumina HiSeq 2000 with 100+100 nt paired-end reads. To avoid cross-contamination, the mother libraries and the child libraries were prepared a month apart and sequenced in separate runs. Each donor had between about 450,000 and 2,300,000 distinct TCR beta clonotypes identified. Naive TCR beta clonotypes were estimated from low-frequency clonotypes matched to each donor's FACS-determined naive share, without sorting.

This chain joins TRBV7-2 to TRBJ1-2, and 8 junction bases match TRBD1. The specimen sequenced was blood. This receptor was obtained from a boy younger than 18 in good health. DNA sequence: TGTGCCAGCAGCTTAAGCGGGACAGGTGACTATGGCTACACCTTC. The resulting protein is CASSLSGTGDYGYTF. The full variable domain, with segments outside the CDR3 supplied by the reference TRBV7-2 and TRBJ1-2 proteins, appears as GAGVSQSPSNKVTEKGKDVELRCDPISGHTALYWYRQSLGQGLEFLIYFQGNSAPDKSGLPSDRFSAERTGGSVSTLTIQRTQQEDSAVYLCASSLSGTGDYGYTFGSGTRLTVV.